This TCR beta chain stems from a study of response to subunit inactivated influenza vaccine. Study outcomes and limitations: It was suggested by the authors that few new T cells are recruited by each seasonal influenza vaccination.

About this clonotype: Its antigen is unknown.

Germline CDR1 and CDR2: DFQATT and SNEGSKA (reference sequence). This CDR3 is built from 15 residues. V shed 0 bases and J shed 1 base, with 9 bases lying between them. TCRdb re-derived calls from the RT-PCR reads in MiXCR, one entry per CDR3 protein. The sample shows about 780,000 distinct CDR3 sequences, about a fifth of them seen only once. The V and J genes are TRBV20-1 and TRBJ2-2; possibly TRBD2 for D (6 bases). This specimen was PBMCs from blood, taken about 5 days after vaccination. The TCR was taken from a man in his fifties who received an inactivated influenza vaccine. Here the CDR3 reads CSARDGGVNTGELFF. CDR3 nucleotide sequence: TGCAGTGCTAGAGACGGGGGTGTGAACACCGGGGAGCTGTTTTTT.